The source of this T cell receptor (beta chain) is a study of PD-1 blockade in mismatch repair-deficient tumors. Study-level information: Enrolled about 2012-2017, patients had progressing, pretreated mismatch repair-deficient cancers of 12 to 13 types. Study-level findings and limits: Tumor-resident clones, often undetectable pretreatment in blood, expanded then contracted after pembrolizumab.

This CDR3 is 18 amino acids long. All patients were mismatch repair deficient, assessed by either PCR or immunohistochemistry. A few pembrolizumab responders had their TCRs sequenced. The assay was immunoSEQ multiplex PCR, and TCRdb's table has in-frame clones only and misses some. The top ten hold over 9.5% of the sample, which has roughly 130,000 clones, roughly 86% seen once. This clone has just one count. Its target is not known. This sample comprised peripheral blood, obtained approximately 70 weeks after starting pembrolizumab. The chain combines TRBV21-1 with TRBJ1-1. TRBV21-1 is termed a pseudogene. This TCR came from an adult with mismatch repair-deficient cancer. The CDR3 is CASSPLDLNEAGNTEAFF. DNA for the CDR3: TGTGCCAGCAGCCCCCTAGACCTCAATGAGGCGGGGAACACTGAAGCTTTCTTT.